This T cell receptor beta chain came from a study of cytotoxic CD8 clonotypes in ibrutinib-treated CLL. About the research overall: Patients attained about 25 partial and 2 complete responses; at median around 67 months, about 15 remained remitted while approximately 12 progressed. Study-wide points: Clonality grew at ibrutinib response; at progression, it decreased back toward baseline. Baseline clonality exceeded age-matched healthy donors and tracked circulating CD8+ T-cell counts.

This clone has only a few counts. Its antigen is not known. Different DNA sequences within this sample yield the same CDR3. The germline V gene encodes CDR1 SGDLS and CDR2 YYNGEE. V dropped 4 bases and J dropped 0 bases, with 11 bases sitting between them. The CDR3 runs to 14 residues. Depth targeted 1 in 200,000 to 1 in 1 million T cells, averaging approximately 9.9x coverage per clonotype. The repertoire was sequenced with immunoSEQ multiplex PCR; TCRdb's copy has only in-frame clones and lacks some. The sample lists a few hundred thousand clones, roughly 80% occurring once. Source: PBMCs, taken before ibrutinib treatment. This TCR was recovered from a human donor with chronic lymphocytic leukemia. The chain employs TRBV9 and TRBJ2-7, with D possibly matching TRBD2 (5 bases). The chain's CDR3 is CASSLAPSSYEQYF. The CDR3 region has the DNA TGTGCCAGCAGCCTAGCCCCGAGCTCCTACGAGCAGTACTTC.